Each of the 9 T cell receptor beta chains below was sequenced from the same sample in a study of PD-1 blockade in classical Hodgkin lymphoma. The data were produced by immunoSEQ multiplex PCR, yet TCRdb's version contains in-frame clones alone and is incomplete. The sample carries fewer than 100,000 clones, around nine tenths recorded once. Relapse after autologous stem cell transplantation occurred in every patient, and brentuximab vedotin exposure varied. This sample comprised peripheral blood mononuclear cells (PBMCs), obtained at baseline. The receptors shown here come from a human donor with classical Hodgkin lymphoma.

The chain is built from TRBV15 and TRBJ2-7; a possible D gene is TRBD2 (6 bases). V was shortened by 5 bases and J by 2 bases, with 13 bases between the two germline ends. The CDR3 extends over 14 amino acids. Germline V lookup: CDR1 LNHNV, CDR2 YYDKDF (reference sequence). The CDR3 DNA follows: TGTGCCACCAGCTCCCGACTAGGCGCCTACGAGCAGTACTTC. It codes for CATSSRLGAYEQYF.

The chain employs TRBV7-6 and TRBJ2-6; D remains ambiguous. Germline assignment: CDR1 SGHVS and CDR2 FNYEAQ. The CDR3 has 16 amino acids. The V gene lost 1 base and the J gene lost 1 base, with 8 bases spanning the gap. As DNA, the CDR3 is TGTGCCAGCAGCTTAGGAACCGGTTCTGGGGCCAACGTCCTGACTTTC. This codes for CASSLGTGSGANVLTF.

The J gene is TRBJ1-4, the V gene TRBV5-6; TRBD1 aligns across 10 bases. CDR3 length: 16 amino acids. Germline CDR1 SGHDT, CDR2 YYEEEE. V was clipped by 4 bases and J by 0 bases; unmatched bases: 3. The CDR3, as DNA: TGTGCCAGCAGCAAGGGACAGGGGTCAACTAATGAAAAACTGTTTTTT. Protein: CASSKGQGSTNEKLFF.

The rearrangement uses TRBV21-1 and TRBJ1-1; TRBD1, the D gene given by the table, was not confirmed from the DNA. TRBV21-1 is listed as a pseudogene. This CDR3 contains 17 residues. The CDR3 region is CASMTNLRDRANTEAFF. CDR3 bases: TGTGCCAGCATGACTAATCTCCGGGACAGGGCGAACACTGAAGCTTTCTTT.

This chain joins TRBV11-2 and TRBJ1-4, with 7 bases aligning to TRBD1. The trim removed 3 bases at V and 8 bases at J, leaving 9 bases unmatched. This CDR3 has 15 residues. The germline V gene encodes CDR1 SGHAT and CDR2 FQNNGV. CDR3 coding DNA: TGTGCCAGCAGCTTTGCTCGCGGCAGGGGGGAAAAACTGTTTTTT. Protein: CASSFARGRGEKLFF.

The genes are TRBV2 and TRBJ1-1, with D possibly matching TRBD1 (6 bases). The V end lost 2 bases, the J end lost 9 bases, and 13 bases lay between the germline ends. This CDR3 has 13 residues. CDR1 and CDR2 (germline): SNHLY, FYNNEI. The DNA for the CDR3 is TGTGCCAGCAGTGAATTGGGCCAGGGGAAAGCTTTCTTT. Translation gives CASSELGQGKAFF. The full variable domain, completed using reference TRBV2 and TRBJ1-1, is EPEVTQTPSHQVTQMGQEVILRCVPISNHLYFYWYRQILGQKVEFLVSFYNNEISEKSEIFDDQFSVERPDGSNFTLKIRSTKLEDSAMYFCASSELGQGKAFFGQGTRLTVV.

This chain connects TRBV2 to TRBJ2-1, with D possibly TRBD2 on 5 matching bases. Between the trimmed V and J ends, which lost 6 bases and 10 bases, there was a span of 16 bases. This CDR3 spans 13 amino acids. CDR1 is SNHLY and CDR2 is FYNNEI in the germline V gene. The CDR3 DNA is TGTGCCAGCAGCGCCGCTACGATAGCGGAGCAGTTCTTC. Amino acids: CASSAATIAEQFF.

This clone came up a few times. V usage is TRBV2 and J usage is TRBJ1-2; 7 nucleotides align to TRBD1. This CDR3 has 13 amino acids. Germline CDR1 SNHLY, CDR2 FYNNEI. Trimming removed 7 bases from V and 8 bases from J; junction bases left unmatched: 10. The CDR3 DNA reads TGTGCCAGCACGGAACAGGGGATTATGGGCTACACCTTC. Translating it yields CASTEQGIMGYTF.

The chain recombines TRBV30 with TRBJ2-3, with unresolved D. V shed 7 bases and J shed 3 bases, with 20 bases lying between them. The CDR3 runs 15 residues. Germline-derived CDR1 and CDR2 are GTSNPN and SVGIG (reference sequence). CDR3 region: CASDAPWGKTDTQYF. CDR3 DNA sequence: TGTGCCTCGGACGCCCCCTGGGGAAAAACAGATACGCAGTATTTT. Supplemented by reference TRBV30 and TRBJ2-3, the full variable domain reads SQTIHQWPATLVQPVGSPLSLECTVEGTSNPNLYWYRQAAGRGLQLLFYSVGIGQISSEVPQNLSASRPQDRQFILSSKKLLLSDSGFYLCASDAPWGKTDTQYFGPGTRLTVL.